The sequence of this T cell receptor beta chain was determined in a study of beta chain features in type 1 diabetes. Germline CDR1 reads SGHRS; CDR2 reads YFSETQ. With 0 bases removed from V and 5 bases from J, the gap between germline ends came to 11 bases. This CDR3 region has 14 residues. The entirety of the isolated RNA underwent reverse transcription, so expressed TCRB transcripts were sequenced. Some clones are missing from TCRdb's copy, which holds only in-frame ones; the method was immunoSEQ multiplex PCR. The sample yields about half a million clones, 30% seen once. A few counts support this clone.

Sequences were obtained from naive CD4+ T cells from blood. The TCR originated in a man younger than 35 in good health. The V call is TRBV5-1, the J call TRBJ1-1; D unresolved. The CDR3 DNA reads TGCGCCAGCAGCTTGGCACCGCTGGGGACTGAAGCTTTCTTT. Its protein is CASSLAPLGTEAFF.